The clone carrying this TCR beta chain was found many times. Its antigen is undetermined. The sample originates from a study of regulatory T cells in long-lasting Graves disease. General study points: Persistent disease showed a preference for TRBV28, TRBJ1-2 and TRBJ2-5.

The CDR3 is 13 amino acids. V lost 4 bases, J lost 5 bases, and 10 bases lay in between. Germline CDR1 and CDR2: SGHRS and YFSETQ. To make TCR beta libraries, researchers used iRepertoire HTBI primers and Arm-PCR of CDR3 regions. MiXCR was run by TCRdb on the multiplex PCR reads, yielding one entry per CDR3 protein. The table shows 360,000 or so distinct CDR3 sequences, with approximately 12% occurring only once. The time point was: newly diagnosed GD, antithyroid drugs for less than 3 months. There was RNA extracted from PBMCs, and the TCR library was made from it. These records were also assigned to another study, of T cells in Graves' hyperthyroidism and ophthalmopathy. Turning to that study: The HTBI set primed first-round TCR CDR3 RT-PCR. Blood also showed most of the thyroid clonotypes that were expanded above 0.001.

The chain has TRBV5-1 and TRBJ2-1; D is unresolved. The sequence was obtained from a young woman with Graves disease. Sequenced here: peripheral blood mononuclear cells (PBMCs), sampled at new diagnosis, from a patient treated with antithyroid drugs. Here the CDR3 DNA reads TGCGCCAGCAGCCCGACTCATGACAATGAGCAGTTCTTC. As protein: CASSPTHDNEQFF.